The present TCR beta chain was sequenced within a study of blood T cells in healthy people across ages. Findings of the study overall: Estimates drawn from one million T cells were deemed to understate diversity.

V lost 6 bases to trimming and J lost 1 base, with 9 bases between them. Germline CDR1 is WSHSY and CDR2 is SAAADI. This CDR3 is built from 13 residues. Combining a sample-barcoded 5' primer with a J-beta primer mix, a second PCR ran for about 7 to 11 cycles. A single record per CDR3 protein comes from TCRdb applying MiXCR to the 5' RACE reads. The repertoire includes 1.5 million to 2 million distinct CDR3 sequences, 28% of them detected once, and roughly 8.2% sits in the top ten. The table lists this clonotype with a few counts. Its antigen is not known. The sample comprised blood. The genes are TRBV10-2 and TRBJ2-5; no clear D. This TCR came from a woman aged 30 to 39 in good health. CDR3 sequence: CASREATQETQYF. DNA of the CDR3: TGCGCCAGCAGAGAAGCAACCCAAGAGACCCAGTACTTC.